This T cell receptor (beta chain) was recorded in a study of T cell responses to AZD1222 COVID-19 vaccine. Libraries were prepared by immunoSEQ multiplex PCR; TCRdb keeps only in-frame clonotypes and omits some of them. The sample carries tens of thousands of clones, 88% recorded once. In germline, CDR1 is SGDLS, CDR2 YYNGEE. Trimming shortened V by 1 base and J by 0 bases, and 11 bases separated the two germline ends. The CDR3 runs 15 residues. The source of this sequence is an adult who received the AZD1222 COVID-19 vaccine. Sample: peripheral blood, taken 28 days after the second AZD1222 dose. The J gene is TRBJ2-7, the V gene TRBV9; unclear D gene. The CDR3 here is CASSVSPVHSYEQYF. In nucleotides, the CDR3 is TGTGCCAGCAGCGTATCCCCCGTTCACTCCTACGAGCAGTACTTC.